This T cell receptor beta chain emerged from a study of T cells in Graves' hyperthyroidism and ophthalmopathy. Findings and limits, study-wide: Among clonotypes expanded in thyroid above 0.001, most were also found in blood.

The source material, RNA transcripts, was used to amplify TCR beta CDR3 regions. RT-PCR in the first round (using the HTBI primer set) targeted the TCR CDR3. TCRdb recomputed calls from the multiplex PCR reads with MiXCR, one row per CDR3 protein. The sample lists 550,000 to 600,000 distinct CDR3 sequences, approximately 15% occurring once. With respect to this clonotype: As yet, its antigen is unknown.

The CDR3 sequence is 14 residues long. The V gene lost 2 bases and the J gene lost 2 bases, with 10 bases spanning the gap. Per germline, CDR1 MGHRA and CDR2 YSYEKL. The rearrangement joins TRBV4-1 to TRBJ2-7, with D hard to call. This sequence originates from a woman between 18 and 29 years old with Graves' ophthalmopathy. Sequencing was done on a sample of blood. Written as DNA, the CDR3 is TGCGCCAGCAGCCAATACAGCACACCCTACGAGCAGTACTTC. Its protein product is CASSQYSTPYEQYF.